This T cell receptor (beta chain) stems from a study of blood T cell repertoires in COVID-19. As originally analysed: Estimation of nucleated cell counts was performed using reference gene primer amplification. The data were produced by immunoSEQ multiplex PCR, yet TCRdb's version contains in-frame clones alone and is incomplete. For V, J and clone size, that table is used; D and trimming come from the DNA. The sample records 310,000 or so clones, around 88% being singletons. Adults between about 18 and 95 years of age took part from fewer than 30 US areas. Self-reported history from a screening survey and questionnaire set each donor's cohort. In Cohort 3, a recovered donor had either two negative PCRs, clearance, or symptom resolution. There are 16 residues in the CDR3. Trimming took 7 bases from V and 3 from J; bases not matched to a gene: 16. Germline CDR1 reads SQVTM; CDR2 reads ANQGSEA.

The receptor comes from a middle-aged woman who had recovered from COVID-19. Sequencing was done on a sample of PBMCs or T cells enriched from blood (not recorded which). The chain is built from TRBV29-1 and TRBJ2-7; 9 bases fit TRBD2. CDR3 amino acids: CSARMGLAGGNYEQYF. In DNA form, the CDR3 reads TGCAGCGCCAGAATGGGACTAGCCGGAGGCAACTACGAGCAGTACTTC.